Listed below are T cell receptor beta chains from one sample, sequenced in a study of cytomegalovirus exposure and HLA in healthy donors. The repertoire was sequenced with immunoSEQ multiplex PCR; TCRdb's copy has only in-frame clones and lacks some. The repertoire includes 95,000 to 150,000 clones, around 79% of them detected once, and approximately 6.5% sits in the top ten. What was sequenced was PBMCs. These receptors all come from a woman aged 40 to 50 in good health and CMV-seronegative. Each CDR3 is given with its conserved first and last residue. D genes are given only for firm matches. The size entry is marked missing in some rows and otherwise reads once, few, many or a size class.

abundance,v_gene,d_gene,j_gene,CDR3nt,CDR3aa
NA,TRBV28,NA,TRBJ2-2,TGTGCCAGCAATGAATTTAAGGGCAGGGCACTTACCGGGGAGCTGTTTTTT,CASNEFKGRALTGELFF
few,TRBV7-9,NA,TRBJ2-3,TGTGCCAGCAGCATGGGACTTACAGATACGCAGTATTTT,CASSMGLTDTQYF
few,TRBV7-2,TRBD2,TRBJ2-7,TGTGCCAGCAAAACTAGCGGGAGTAGCGAGCAGTACTTC,CASKTSGSSEQYF
NA,TRBV7-2,NA,TRBJ2-7,TGTGCCAGCAGCTTAGACCGGACTACCTACGAGCAGTACTTC,CASSLDRTTYEQYF
NA,TRBV2,TRBD2,TRBJ2-7,TGTGCCGGCAAGGCGGGAGGGCCGATCCTCGAGCAGTACTTC,CAGKAGGPILEQYF
NA,TRBV2,NA,TRBJ1-1,TGTGCCAGCAGTGGGGCTCCACCGGTACCAATGAACACTGAAGCTTTCTTT,CASSGAPPVPMNTEAFF
NA,TRBV27,TRBD2,TRBJ2-7,TGTGCCAGCAGTTTAACCGCGAGCGGGAGGGCCATCTACGAGCAGTACTTC,CASSLTASGRAIYEQYF
NA,TRBV5-5,TRBD1,TRBJ2-7,TGTGCCAGCAGTTCCGGGACAGGGTATAGCTCCTACGAGCAGTACTTC,CASSSGTGYSSYEQYF
NA,TRBV6-1,NA,TRBJ2-7,TGTGCCAGCAGAGATGGACGACAGACCCTCTACGAGCAGTACTTC,CASRDGRQTLYEQYF
NA,TRBV6-4,TRBD1,TRBJ1-4,TGTGCCAGCAGTGGGCCAGACAGGGTAATGATTAGGCTGTTTTTT,CASSGPDRVMIRLFF
NA,TRBV6-1,NA,TRBJ2-3,TGTGCCAGCGAGGAGGCCAGGGGAATGGATACGCAGTATTTT,CASEEARGMDTQYF
NA,TRBV28,TRBD1,TRBJ2-7,TGTGCCAGCAGTTTATGGACAGGGGAGGCGTACGAGCAGTACTTC,CASSLWTGEAYEQYF
NA,TRBV28,NA,TRBJ2-1,TGTGCCAGCCACACTCAGACAGGCCCCTTACAGCAATTCTTC,CASHTQTGPLQQFF
NA,TRBV4-2,NA,TRBJ2-1,TGTGCCAGCAGCCAAGGACCGGGAGCGGACAATGAGCAGTTCTTC,CASSQGPGADNEQFF
NA,TRBV5-1,NA,TRBJ1-6,TGCGCCAGCAGCTTGGACAGGCCTGGTAATTCACCCCTCCACTTT,CASSLDRPGNSPLHF
NA,TRBV5-1,NA,TRBJ2-5,TGCGCCAGCAGAAATACGCGGGAGACCCAGTACTTC,CASRNTRETQYF
NA,TRBV9,NA,TRBJ2-3,TGTGCCAGCAGCGTAGCTCATGGAGGCACAGATACGCAGTATTTT,CASSVAHGGTDTQYF
NA,TRBV13,NA,TRBJ2-7,TGTGCCAGCAGCTTACTACGCAACGAGCAGTACTTC,CASSLLRNEQYF
once,TRBV5-6,NA,TRBJ2-2,TGTGCCAGCAGCCTGAAGACAGGATCCAACACCGGGGAGCTGTTTTTT,CASSLKTGSNTGELFF
NA,TRBV27,TRBD1,TRBJ2-2,TGTGCCAGCAGGGGACAGGGGAACACCGGGGAGCTGTTTTTT,CASRGQGNTGELFF
NA,TRBV11-1,NA,TRBJ1-6,TGTGCCAGCAGCTACCGGCAGGGGAATTCACCCCTCCACTTT,CASSYRQGNSPLHF
few,TRBV5-1,TRBD1,TRBJ2-1,TGCGCCAGCAGCCTCGGACAGGGTGGCGACAATGAGCAGTTCTTC,CASSLGQGGDNEQFF
NA,TRBV29-1,NA,TRBJ2-3,TGCAGCCTTGCACAGGGTGGGATAGATACGCAGTATTTT,CSLAQGGIDTQYF
NA,TRBV4-1,NA,TRBJ2-1,TGCGCCAGCAGCCAAGTACAGGGGACTGGTCACAATGAGCAGTTCTTC,CASSQVQGTGHNEQFF
NA,TRBV6-6,NA,TRBJ2-2,TGTGCCAGCAGCCTGACTGGTCCCCTCGGGGAGCTGTTTTTT,CASSLTGPLGELFF
NA,TRBV5-1,NA,TRBJ1-2,TGCGCCAGCAGCTTGGCGTACGGGGAAGATGGCTACACCTTC,CASSLAYGEDGYTF
NA,TRBV15,TRBD1,TRBJ2-3,TGTGCCACCAGCAGAAATCGGCCGTGGACAGGGGGATGGACAGATACGCAGTATTTT,CATSRNRPWTGGWTDTQYF
NA,TRBV18,TRBD2,TRBJ2-7,TGTGCCAGCTCACCAAGGGTAGCGGGAGGGCCAAGACCCTACGAGCAGTACTTC,CASSPRVAGGPRPYEQYF
NA,TRBV7-9,NA,TRBJ2-2,TGTGCCAGCAGCTTAGGCAGGACGAACACCGGGGAGCTGTTTTTT,CASSLGRTNTGELFF